The rows below give T cell receptor beta chains drawn from one sample of a study of blood T cell repertoires in COVID-19. The protocol was immunoSEQ multiplex PCR, while the TCRdb copy is restricted to in-frame clones and leaves out a portion. Among some 100,000 clones, around 85% were seen once, and the ten largest hold less than 3.5%. Sequences were obtained from PBMCs or T cells enriched from blood (not recorded which). These receptors originate from a woman between 50 and 59 years old who had recovered from COVID-19. CDR3s include the opening cysteine and the closing phenylalanine or tryptophan. D genes are given only for firm matches. The listing skips clone size in some rows; elsewhere it reads once, few, many or a size class.

clone size: -
D gene: -
V gene: TRBV5-4
CDR3 protein: CASSLRVVDTQYF

clone size: once
D gene: TRBD1
V gene: TRBV28
CDR3 protein: CASSRDRLNTGELFF

clone size: -
D gene: TRBD2
V gene: TRBV5-7
CDR3 protein: CASTPPLTSGPTDTQYF

clone size: -
D gene: TRBD1
V gene: TRBV5-6
CDR3 protein: CASSWTGGTPNSPLHF

clone size: -
D gene: TRBD1
V gene: TRBV7-9
CDR3 protein: CASSLGTGRVQETQYF

clone size: -
D gene: TRBD2
V gene: TRBV2
CDR3 protein: CASSGGLAGGAETQYF

clone size: -
D gene: -
V gene: TRBV7-3
CDR3 protein: CASSPGSENEQFF

clone size: -
D gene: -
V gene: TRBV5-4
CDR3 protein: CASSFPFLGENAEAFF

clone size: -
D gene: -
V gene: TRBV18
CDR3 protein: CASSPIGADTQYF

clone size: -
D gene: -
V gene: TRBV18
CDR3 protein: CASSPLQATNTGELFF

clone size: -
D gene: -
V gene: TRBV7-8
CDR3 protein: CASSPSSYEQYF

clone size: once
D gene: TRBD1
V gene: TRBV27
CDR3 protein: CASSKLGGQGTTDTQYF

clone size: -
D gene: -
V gene: TRBV21-1
CDR3 protein: CASSPSDKHSEAFF

clone size: once
D gene: TRBD2
V gene: TRBV7-9
CDR3 protein: CASSGGTSGGEQYF

clone size: -
D gene: TRBD1
V gene: TRBV3-1/TRBV3-2
CDR3 protein: CASSEGATEAFF

clone size: -
D gene: -
V gene: TRBV30
CDR3 protein: CAWSVPRVAYNEQFF

clone size: -
D gene: TRBD2
V gene: TRBV9
CDR3 protein: CASSVVAGGETQYF

clone size: -
D gene: TRBD2
V gene: TRBV5-1
CDR3 protein: CASSSSLAGSYEQYF

clone size: -
D gene: TRBD2
V gene: TRBV11-3
CDR3 protein: CASSFGGALDEQFF

clone size: -
D gene: -
V gene: TRBV28
CDR3 protein: CASSLGIGRGQPQHF

clone size: -
D gene: TRBD1
V gene: TRBV20-1
CDR3 protein: CSASLIVGQGFEQYF

clone size: -
D gene: -
V gene: TRBV28
CDR3 protein: CASSLTAYEQYF

clone size: -
D gene: TRBD1
V gene: TRBV19
CDR3 protein: CASSILRQGSTEAFF

clone size: once
D gene: TRBD2
V gene: TRBV7-9
CDR3 protein: CASSLAYVAGGPNEQFF

clone size: -
D gene: TRBD1
V gene: TRBV9
CDR3 protein: CASSPRGQGNYGYTF

clone size: -
D gene: -
V gene: TRBV11-3
CDR3 protein: CASSLVTGAYNEQFF

clone size: -
D gene: -
V gene: TRBV6-5
CDR3 protein: CASSQGGIAYEQYF

clone size: -
D gene: TRBD2
V gene: TRBV6-4
CDR3 protein: CASSVQAGSTDTQYF

clone size: once
D gene: -
V gene: TRBV28
CDR3 protein: CASHYTGPKRGTDTQYF

clone size: -
D gene: -
V gene: TRBV28
CDR3 protein: CASSSHGTRLNEQFF

clone size: many
D gene: -
V gene: TRBV7-9
CDR3 protein: CASSLGASHTGELFF

clone size: -
D gene: -
V gene: TRBV28
CDR3 protein: CASKRHSYNSPLHF

clone size: -
D gene: -
V gene: TRBV30
CDR3 protein: CAWTHIRSEQYF

clone size: once
D gene: -
V gene: TRBV19
CDR3 protein: CASTNWESSYNEQFF

clone size: many
D gene: -
V gene: TRBV19
CDR3 protein: CASSFDRVDQPQHF

clone size: few
D gene: -
V gene: TRBV6-6
CDR3 protein: CASSSKDPGHMRYSTDTQYF

clone size: -
D gene: -
V gene: TRBV5-4
CDR3 protein: CASRNNAQGKDEQFF

clone size: -
D gene: TRBD2
V gene: TRBV6-4
CDR3 protein: CATPTSGYEQYF

clone size: -
D gene: TRBD2
V gene: TRBV6-1
CDR3 protein: CASSGALAGGQDTQYF

clone size: -
D gene: TRBD1
V gene: TRBV6-6
CDR3 protein: CASSWTGVEEKLFF

clone size: -
D gene: -
V gene: TRBV5-6
CDR3 protein: CASSFRVTPSYEQYF

clone size: -
D gene: -
V gene: TRBV28
CDR3 protein: CASSLTVGARGYTF

clone size: -
D gene: TRBD2
V gene: TRBV30
CDR3 protein: CAWSGLAGVSYNEQFF

clone size: few
D gene: TRBD2
V gene: TRBV5-4
CDR3 protein: CASSPGTSGRLDNVLTF

clone size: -
D gene: TRBD2
V gene: TRBV3-1/TRBV3-2
CDR3 protein: CASSQEIRLAGDRGSDTQYF

clone size: -
D gene: -
V gene: TRBV5-1
CDR3 protein: CASSSGAGSYNSPLHF

clone size: once
D gene: -
V gene: TRBV6-6
CDR3 protein: CASSQESKNTGELFF

clone size: -
D gene: -
V gene: TRBV28
CDR3 protein: CASSFGGPYEQYF

clone size: -
D gene: -
V gene: TRBV5-1
CDR3 protein: CASSGTGYSGNTIYF

clone size: many
D gene: TRBD1
V gene: TRBV6-5
CDR3 protein: CASSQDRGGKQYF

clone size: -
D gene: TRBD2
V gene: TRBV15
CDR3 protein: CATGEGPYEQYF

clone size: -
D gene: TRBD2
V gene: TRBV7-3
CDR3 protein: CASSAQPSGAYNEQFF